The rows below give T cell receptor beta chains drawn from one sample of a study of beta chain features in type 1 diabetes. The data were produced by immunoSEQ multiplex PCR, yet TCRdb's version contains in-frame clones alone and is incomplete. The data hold hundreds of thousands of clones, with over 13% observed a single time. Material: naive CD4+ T cells from blood. The receptors were sampled from a man between 18 and 29 years old with type 1 diabetes. Each CDR3 is given with its conserved first and last residue. Fields, in order: clone size, V gene, CDR3 protein. Rows may omit the clone size; those that give it use once, few, many or a size class.

. TRBV5-6 CASSQSGTSRYEQYF
few TRBV29-1 CSADRDRGPGTQYF
few TRBV6-5 CASRHPQTPEAFF
few TRBV19 CASSYSRGAGELFF
. TRBV2 CASTRTGGFYGYTF
. TRBV6-1 CASSEHRDAETQYF
few TRBV21-1 CASSNQFNRDTEAFF
. TRBV30 CAWTGQLVNTEAFF
. TRBV7-2 CASSPSQADTQYF
once TRBV5-1 CASSLTPRVYQETQYF
few TRBV7-9 CASTKPRLAGNEQFF
few TRBV11-3 CASSLARSADTQYF
few TRBV5-4 CASNQGLAGESNTGELFF
few TRBV7-8 CASSPRLLAGAYNEQFF
. TRBV7-9 CASSLGGNTQYF
. TRBV19 CASRNRDGGYEQYF
. TRBV4-3 CASSQRRVDNSPLHF
. TRBV2 CASKGLAGGGGEQFF
few TRBV18 CASSLQTGRQNEQFF
few TRBV7-9 CASSPGAGVNEKLFF
few TRBV30 CAWSSPGLAYSYEQYF
. TRBV28 CASSLPGDTQYF
few TRBV2 CASRGGKTQYF
few TRBV5-4 CASSLDRGYGYTF
. TRBV30 CAWSPSYEQYF
. TRBV2 CASSPYSNQPQHF
. TRBV29-1 CSGSGKNTGELFF
. TRBV5-1 CASSLGTATTGELFF
. TRBV30 CAWSGGGAPGYTF
. TRBV4-1 CASSQEAIAGATGDTQYF
. TRBV15 CAAGRDIYEQYF
few TRBV7-9 CASSLLTGELFF
few TRBV14 CASSQDSLQPQHF
few TRBV7-9 CASGTPDNEQFF
few TRBV7-2 CASSYQPGGNYEQYF
. TRBV30 CAWSLGGPYNEQFF
few TRBV6-5 CASSYSRGINTEAFF
few TRBV2 CASRYEETQYF
. TRBV9 CASRQGEDTEAFF
few TRBV4-2 CASSPESANEKLFF
few TRBV30 CAQIWVGNTEAFF
few TRBV4-3 CASSQDGRSDRTGANVLTF